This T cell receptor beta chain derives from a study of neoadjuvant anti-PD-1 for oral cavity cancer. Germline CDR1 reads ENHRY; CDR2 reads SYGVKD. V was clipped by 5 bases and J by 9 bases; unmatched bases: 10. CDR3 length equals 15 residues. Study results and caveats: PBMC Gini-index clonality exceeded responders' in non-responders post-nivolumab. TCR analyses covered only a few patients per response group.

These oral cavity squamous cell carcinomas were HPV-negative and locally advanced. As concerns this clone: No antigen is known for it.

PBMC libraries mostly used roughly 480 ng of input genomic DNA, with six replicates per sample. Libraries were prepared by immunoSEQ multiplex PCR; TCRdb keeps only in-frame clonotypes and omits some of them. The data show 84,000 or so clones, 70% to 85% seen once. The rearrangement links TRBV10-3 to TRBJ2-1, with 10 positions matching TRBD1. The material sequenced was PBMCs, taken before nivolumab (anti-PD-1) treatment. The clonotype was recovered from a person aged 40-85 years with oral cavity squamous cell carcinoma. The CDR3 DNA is TGTGCCATCAGTCCCGACAGGGGGCGAGTCGGTGAGCAGTTCTTC. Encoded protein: CAISPDRGRVGEQFF.